The 22 T cell receptor beta chains in this list originate from one sample, sequenced in a study of T cell repertoires in cytomegalovirus infection. One entry per CDR3 protein results from TCRdb running MiXCR on the reads. Of some 300,000 distinct CDR3 sequences listed, around a sixth were seen once; the top ten hold 9.5% to 15%. Sequences were obtained from PBMCs. All receptors derive from a human donor in good health (CMV status not recorded). Some clones in this sample may be carry-over from other donors' samples.

The rearrangement links TRBV20-1 to TRBJ2-6, with TRBD1 matching over 7 bases. After removal of 5 bases from V and 13 bases from J, the junction contained 17 bases not matched to a gene. The CDR3 covers 15 residues. CDR1 is DFQATT, CDR2 SNEGSKA, per germline (reference sequence). The CDR3 loop is CSAPRQGGSLQVLTF. The CDR3 coding sequence is TGCAGTGCTCCTCGACAGGGTGGCAGCCTCCAGGTCCTGACTTTC.

This clonotype occurred many times. This rearrangement joins TRBV7-8 to TRBJ2-7; D remains unclear. The CDR3 runs to 16 residues. In germline, CDR1 is SGHVS, CDR2 FQNEAQ. V was pared by 0 bases and J by 0 bases, with 12 bases between. For the CDR3, the DNA is TGTGCCAGCAGCTTAGCATCAACACTTAGCTCCTACGAGCAGTACTTC. Residues: CASSLASTLSSYEQYF. Variable domain in full (rest from reference TRBV7-8 and TRBJ2-7): GAGVSQSPRYKVAKRGQDVALRCDPISGHVSLFWYQQALGQGPEFLTYFQNEAQLDKSGLPSDRFFAERPEGSVSTLKIQRTQQEDSAVYLCASSLASTLSSYEQYFGPGTRLTVT.

This clonotype was detected many times. The chain combines TRBV7-9 with TRBJ1-6; D is ambiguous. Between the trimmed V and J ends, which lost 3 bases and 8 bases, there was a span of 5 bases. The CDR3 extends over 12 amino acids. From germline, CDR1 is SEHNR and CDR2 FQNEAQ (reference sequence). CDR3 coding DNA: TGTGCCAGCAGCTTGGAAGATTCACCCCTCCACTTT. Translated, it gives CASSLEDSPLHF.

This clonotype has more than one count but fewer than ten. The chain uses TRBV7-3 and TRBJ1-1; D is unresolved. Per the germline V gene, CDR1 is SGHTA and CDR2 is FQGTGA. Trimming stripped 4 bases from V and 3 bases from J, with 9 bases between. The CDR3 extends over 13 amino acids. This chain's CDR3 is CASSSPRDTEAFF. The CDR3 nucleotides are TGTGCCAGCAGCTCACCGAGGGACACTGAAGCTTTCTTT.

This clonotype was seen repeatedly, ten times or more. The V gene is TRBV7-6, the J gene TRBJ1-1; 9 bases map to TRBD1. Germline V lookup: CDR1 SGHVS, CDR2 FNYEAQ. This CDR3 has 17 residues. The trim removed 5 bases at V and 2 bases at J, leaving 12 bases unmatched. The CDR3 loop is CASSQMGAGQGNTEAFF. The CDR3 region has the DNA TGTGCCAGCAGCCAAATGGGGGCGGGACAGGGTAACACTGAAGCTTTCTTT.

The chain has TRBV7-9 and TRBJ1-1; 7 bases are shared with TRBD1. The V gene's germline CDR1 is SEHNR and CDR2 FQNEAQ (reference sequence). The CDR3 extends over 15 amino acids. Trimming took 4 bases from V and 1 from J; bases not matched to a gene: 6. CDR3 residues: CASSSRGLGNTEAFF. In nucleotides, the CDR3 is TGTGCCAGCAGCTCTAGGGGGCTCGGGAACACTGAAGCTTTCTTT.

This clonotype has a count of ten or more. The genes are TRBV7-9 and TRBJ1-1; tentative D call: TRBD1 (5 bases). Germline V gene sequence: CDR1 SEHNR, CDR2 FQNEAQ (reference sequence). Trimming stripped 1 base from V and 8 bases from J, with 8 bases between. The CDR3 is made up of 12 amino acids. The CDR3 coding sequence is TGTGCCAGCAGCTTAGGGGGCGCGGAAGCTTTCTTT. It is translated as CASSLGGAEAFF.

This clonotype appeared many times. The chain links TRBV4-2 to TRBJ1-2; no definite D call. The V gene lost 0 bases and the J gene lost 5 bases, with 4 bases spanning the gap. The CDR3 is made up of 12 amino acids. Per germline, CDR1 LGHNA and CDR2 YNFKEQ. The CDR3 reads CASSQEGYGYTF. DNA of the CDR3: TGTGCCAGCAGCCAAGAGGGGTATGGCTACACCTTC.

The chain couples TRBV5-5 to TRBJ2-3, with 7 nucleotides matching TRBD2. Trimming took 4 bases from V and 5 from J; bases not matched to a gene: 7. Germline V lookup: CDR1 SGHKS, CDR2 YYEKEE (reference sequence). The CDR3 has 14 residues. CDR3 region: CASSPRLALDTQYF. CDR3 bases: TGTGCCAGCAGCCCTAGACTAGCTTTAGATACGCAGTATTTT.

This clonotype appeared many times. The V call is TRBV7-2, the J call TRBJ1-6, with 8 bases matching TRBD1. This CDR3 region has 16 residues. The V and J ends lost 5 bases and 10 bases, in that order; junction bases with no gene match: 13. Germline V gene lookup returns CDR1 SGHTA and CDR2 FQGNSA. The CDR3 reads CASSPRFGTGGSPLHF. Here the CDR3 DNA reads TGTGCCAGCAGCCCGAGGTTCGGGACAGGAGGATCACCCCTCCACTTT.

This clonotype was counted between two and nine times. The DNA for the CDR3 is TGTGCCAGCAGCCAAGGGACAGCCGGGGAGACCCAGTACTTC. This codes for CASSQGTAGETQYF. The rearrangement links TRBV4-2 to TRBJ2-5, with D possibly being TRBD1 (6 bases). This CDR3 comprises 14 residues. Deletions cut 1 base from V and 5 bases from J, with 11 bases between. Germline V lookup: CDR1 LGHNA, CDR2 YNFKEQ.

This clonotype turned up a few times. The chain combines TRBV28 with TRBJ1-2; D call uncertain. The CDR3 consists of 14 residues. Germline V gene lookup returns CDR1 MDHEN and CDR2 SYDVKM. With 4 bases removed from V and 4 bases from J, the gap between germline ends came to 13 bases. The CDR3 DNA reads as TGTGCCAGCAGTTCTCCCTGGGAAAGCTATGGCTACACCTTC. Its translation is CASSSPWESYGYTF.

This clonotype appeared many times. The chain combines TRBV7-4 with TRBJ1-1, with a tentative D call TRBD1 (5 bases). The CDR3 is made up of 15 amino acids. V lost 0 bases and J lost 4, with 12 bases in between. Germline CDR1 SGHVT, CDR2 SQSDAQ. The CDR3 spells CASSLANWGGTEAFF. The DNA for the CDR3 is TGTGCCAGCAGCTTAGCGAATTGGGGGGGCACTGAAGCTTTCTTT.

The rearrangement joins TRBV20-1 to TRBJ2-7; D uncertain. Germline loops: CDR1 DFQATT, CDR2 SNEGSKA (reference sequence). The CDR3 runs 13 residues. Between the trimmed V and J ends, which lost 6 bases and 0 bases, there was a span of 12 bases. This CDR3 is CSATVDPSYEQYF. The DNA of the CDR3 is TGCAGTGCCACAGTCGACCCCTCCTACGAGCAGTACTTC.

This clonotype was recorded at least ten times. The V call is TRBV4-1, the J call TRBJ2-5; D possibly corresponds to TRBD2 (5 bases). The CDR3 sequence is 13 residues long. The germline gives CDR1 MGHRA, CDR2 YSYEKL. The ends were cut back, 5 bases at V and 5 bases at J, with 12 bases in the middle. CDR3 protein: CASSASGSETQYF. The CDR3 DNA sequence: TGCGCCAGCAGCGCGTCGGGGAGCGAGACCCAGTACTTC.

This chain uses TRBV10-3 with TRBJ2-1; tentatively, D is TRBD1 or TRBD2 (5 bases each). Trimming took off 6 bases at V and 7 bases at J, with 19 bases between the two ends. This CDR3 region has 15 residues. Germline assignment: CDR1 ENHRY and CDR2 SYGVKD. CDR3 region: CAIRAGTIPSNEQFF. Written as DNA, the CDR3 is TGTGCCATCAGAGCCGGGACCATACCGTCAAATGAGCAGTTCTTC.

This clonotype was seen at least ten times. The V call is TRBV7-2, the J call TRBJ2-2; D is unresolved. Trimming removed 5 bases at V and 6 bases at J, with 13 bases between. Germline CDR1 is SGHTA and CDR2 is FQGNSA. The CDR3 extends over 14 amino acids. The CDR3 DNA sequence: TGTGCCAGCAGCCCCCCGGGTGGGTCCGGGGAGCTGTTTTTT. Protein product: CASSPPGGSGELFF.

In its sample, this clonotype was seen many times. CDR3 coding DNA: TGTGCCAGCAGCTTCCAGGACTATGGCTACACCTTC. Translation gives CASSFQDYGYTF. The gene calls are TRBV7-2 and TRBJ1-2; unclear D gene. Germline V gene sequence: CDR1 SGHTA, CDR2 FQGNSA. The length of the CDR3 is 12 residues. Trimming took off 3 bases at V and 3 bases at J, with 5 bases between the two ends.

This clonotype was counted only a few times. V gene TRBV7-2 combines with J gene TRBJ1-1; 7 bases fit TRBD1. This CDR3 comprises 14 residues. The germline V gene has CDR1 SGHTA and CDR2 FQGNSA. The V gene end was trimmed by 7 bases and the J gene end by 0 bases; junction bases not matched to a gene: 5. This CDR3 is CASIQGQLNTEAFF. The CDR3 DNA reads as TGTGCCAGCATTCAGGGACAGTTGAACACTGAAGCTTTCTTT.

This clonotype was counted at least ten times. V usage is TRBV7-2 and J usage is TRBJ2-1; D not certain. In germline, CDR1 is SGHTA, CDR2 FQGNSA. This CDR3 has 15 amino acids. V was pared by 3 bases and J by 2 bases, with 11 bases between. The CDR3 coding sequence is TGTGCCAGCAGCTTGGGGTCAGGCCCCTACAATGAGCAGTTCTTC. Translated: CASSLGSGPYNEQFF.

The DNA of the CDR3 is TGTGCCTATGGCGCAGGTCAGGATACGCAGTATTTT. Translating gives CAYGAGQDTQYF. The rearrangement joins TRBV10-3 to TRBJ2-3; D remains unclear. The germline CDR1 and CDR2 sequences are ENHRY and SYGVKD. This CDR3 spans 12 amino acids. Trimming shortened V by 11 bases and J by 6 bases, and 15 bases separated the two germline ends.

Many counts were recorded for this clonotype. V is TRBV2 and J is TRBJ1-1, with TRBD1 matching over 8 bases. This CDR3 spans 16 amino acids. Germline CDR1 and CDR2: SNHLY and FYNNEI. V lost 7 bases, J lost 1 base, and 11 bases stayed unmatched. The CDR3 coding sequence is TGTGCCAGCATACAGGACAGGGAGGGAGAGAACACTGAAGCTTTCTTT. Protein sequence: CASIQDREGENTEAFF.